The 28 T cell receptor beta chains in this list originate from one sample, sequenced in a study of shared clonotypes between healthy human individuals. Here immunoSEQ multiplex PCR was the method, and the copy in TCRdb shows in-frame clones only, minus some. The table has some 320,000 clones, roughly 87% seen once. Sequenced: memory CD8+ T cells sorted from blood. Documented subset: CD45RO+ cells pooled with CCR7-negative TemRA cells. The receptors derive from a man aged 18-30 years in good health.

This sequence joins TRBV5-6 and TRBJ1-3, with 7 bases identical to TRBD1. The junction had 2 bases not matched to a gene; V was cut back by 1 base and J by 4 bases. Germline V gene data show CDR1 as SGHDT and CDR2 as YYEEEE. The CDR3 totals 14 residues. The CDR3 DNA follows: TGTGCCAGCAGCTTGAGGGGGCTAGGAAACACCATATATTTT. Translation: CASSLRGLGNTIYF.

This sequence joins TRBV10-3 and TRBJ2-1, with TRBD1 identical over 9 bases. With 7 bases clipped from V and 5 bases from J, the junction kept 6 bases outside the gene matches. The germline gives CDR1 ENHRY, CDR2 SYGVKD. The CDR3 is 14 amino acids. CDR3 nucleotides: TGTGCCATCACTTCGGACAGGGGAAACAATGAGCAGTTCTTC. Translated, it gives CAITSDRGNNEQFF.

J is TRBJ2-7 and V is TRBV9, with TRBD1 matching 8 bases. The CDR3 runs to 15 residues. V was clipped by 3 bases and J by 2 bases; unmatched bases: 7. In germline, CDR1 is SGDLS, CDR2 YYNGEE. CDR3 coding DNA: TGTGCCAGCAGCGCCGGGGCAGGGGGCACCTACGAGCAGTACTTC. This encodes CASSAGAGGTYEQYF.

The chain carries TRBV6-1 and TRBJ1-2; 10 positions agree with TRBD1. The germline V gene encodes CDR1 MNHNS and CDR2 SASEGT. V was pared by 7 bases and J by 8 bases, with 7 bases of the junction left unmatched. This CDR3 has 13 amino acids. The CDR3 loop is CASTEDRGAGYTF. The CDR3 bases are TGTGCCAGCACAGAGGACAGGGGGGCAGGCTACACCTTC.

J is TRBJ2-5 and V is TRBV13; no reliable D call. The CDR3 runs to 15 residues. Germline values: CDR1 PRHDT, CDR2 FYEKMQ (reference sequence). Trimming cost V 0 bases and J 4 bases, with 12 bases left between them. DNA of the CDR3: TGTGCCAGCAGCTTAGGGGCCCTATCGGCAGAGACCCAGTACTTC. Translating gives CASSLGALSAETQYF.

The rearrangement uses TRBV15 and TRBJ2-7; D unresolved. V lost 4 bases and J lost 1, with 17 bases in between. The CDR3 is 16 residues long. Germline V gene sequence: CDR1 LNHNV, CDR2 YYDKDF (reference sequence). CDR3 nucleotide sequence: TGTGCCACCAGCACCATAGACCACACCCTTTCCTACGAGCAGTACTTC. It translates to CATSTIDHTLSYEQYF. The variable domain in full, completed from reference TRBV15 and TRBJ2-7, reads DAMVIQNPRYQVTQFGKPVTLSCSQTLNHNVMYWYQQKSSQAPKLLFHYYDKDFNNEADTPDNFQSRRPNTSFCFLDIRSPGLGDTAMYLCATSTIDHTLSYEQYFGPGTRLTVT.

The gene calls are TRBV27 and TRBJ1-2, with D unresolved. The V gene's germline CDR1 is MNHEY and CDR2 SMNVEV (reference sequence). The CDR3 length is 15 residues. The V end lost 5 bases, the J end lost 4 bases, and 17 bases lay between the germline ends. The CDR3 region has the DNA TGTGCCAGCAGTCCTGATGGGCCTTTTGGCTATGGCTACACCTTC. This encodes CASSPDGPFGYGYTF.

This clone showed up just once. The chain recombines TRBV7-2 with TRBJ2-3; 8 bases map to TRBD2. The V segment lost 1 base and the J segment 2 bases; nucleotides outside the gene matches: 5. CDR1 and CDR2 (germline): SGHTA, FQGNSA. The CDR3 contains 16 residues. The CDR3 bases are TGTGCCAGCAGCTTAGTCGCGGGAGGCCTCACAGATACGCAGTATTTT. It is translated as CASSLVAGGLTDTQYF.

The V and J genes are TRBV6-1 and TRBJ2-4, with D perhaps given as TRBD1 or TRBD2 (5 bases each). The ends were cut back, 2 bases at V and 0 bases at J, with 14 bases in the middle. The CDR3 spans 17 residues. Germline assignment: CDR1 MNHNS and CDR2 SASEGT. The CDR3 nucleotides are TGTGCCAGCAGTGAACTAAGATGGGGGAGAGCCAAAAACATTCAGTACTTC. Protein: CASSELRWGRAKNIQYF.

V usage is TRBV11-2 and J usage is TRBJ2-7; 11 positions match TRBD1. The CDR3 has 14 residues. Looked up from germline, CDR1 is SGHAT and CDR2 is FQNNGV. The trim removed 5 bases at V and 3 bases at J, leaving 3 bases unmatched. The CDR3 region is CASSPGTGGYEQYF. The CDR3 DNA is TGTGCCAGCAGCCCCGGGACAGGGGGCTACGAGCAGTACTTC.

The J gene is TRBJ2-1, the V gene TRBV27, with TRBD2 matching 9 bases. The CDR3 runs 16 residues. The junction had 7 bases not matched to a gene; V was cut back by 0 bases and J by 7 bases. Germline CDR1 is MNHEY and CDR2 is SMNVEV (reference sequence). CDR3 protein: CASSLSLAGYGNEQFF. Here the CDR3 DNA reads TGTGCCAGCAGTTTATCCCTAGCGGGATATGGGAATGAGCAGTTCTTC.

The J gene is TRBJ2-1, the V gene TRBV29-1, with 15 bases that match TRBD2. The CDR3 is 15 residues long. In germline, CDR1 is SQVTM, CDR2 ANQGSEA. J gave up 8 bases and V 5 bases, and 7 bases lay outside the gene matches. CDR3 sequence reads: CSVSGLAGGGDEQFF. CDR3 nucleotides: TGCAGCGTTTCGGGACTAGCGGGGGGAGGGGATGAGCAGTTCTTC.

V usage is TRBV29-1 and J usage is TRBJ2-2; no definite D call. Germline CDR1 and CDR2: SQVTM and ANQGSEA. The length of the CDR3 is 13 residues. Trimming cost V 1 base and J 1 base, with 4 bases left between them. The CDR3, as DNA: TGCAGCGTTGAAGTACAGAACACCGGGGAGCTGTTTTTT. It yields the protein CSVEVQNTGELFF.

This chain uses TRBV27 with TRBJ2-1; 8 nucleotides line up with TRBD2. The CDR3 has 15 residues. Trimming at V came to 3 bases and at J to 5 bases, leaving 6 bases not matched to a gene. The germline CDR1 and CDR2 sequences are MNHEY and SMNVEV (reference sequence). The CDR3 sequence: CASSFFSGVNNEQFF. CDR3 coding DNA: TGTGCCAGCAGTTTTTTTAGCGGGGTTAACAATGAGCAGTTCTTC.

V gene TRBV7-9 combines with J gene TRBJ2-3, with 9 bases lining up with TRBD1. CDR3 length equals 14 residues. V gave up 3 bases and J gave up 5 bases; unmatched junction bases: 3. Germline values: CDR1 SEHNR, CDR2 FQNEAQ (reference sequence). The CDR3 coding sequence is TGTGCCAGCAGCTTCAAGACAGGGGGAGATACGCAGTATTTT. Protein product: CASSFKTGGDTQYF.

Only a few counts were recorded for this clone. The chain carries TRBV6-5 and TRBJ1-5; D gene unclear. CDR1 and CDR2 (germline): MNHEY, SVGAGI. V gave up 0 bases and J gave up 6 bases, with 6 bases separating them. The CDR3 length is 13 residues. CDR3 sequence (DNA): TGTGCCAGCAGTTACTCGAAAGGTCAGCCCCAGCATTTT. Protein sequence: CASSYSKGQPQHF.

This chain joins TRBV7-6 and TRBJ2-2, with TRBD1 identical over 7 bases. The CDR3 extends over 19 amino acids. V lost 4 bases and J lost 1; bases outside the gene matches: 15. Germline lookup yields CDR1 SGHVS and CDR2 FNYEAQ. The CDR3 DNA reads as TGTGCCAGCAGCTCACAGCCGTACGAGGGGGCTCAGAACACCGGGGAGCTGTTTTTT. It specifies CASSSQPYEGAQNTGELFF.

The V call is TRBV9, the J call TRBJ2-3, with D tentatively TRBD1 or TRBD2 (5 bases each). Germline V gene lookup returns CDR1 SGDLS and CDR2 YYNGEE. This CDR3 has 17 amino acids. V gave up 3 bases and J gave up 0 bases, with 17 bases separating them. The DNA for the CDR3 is TGTGCCAGCAGCGGGTCGAGGGGCAGCCCTAGCACAGATACGCAGTATTTT. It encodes CASSGSRGSPSTDTQYF.

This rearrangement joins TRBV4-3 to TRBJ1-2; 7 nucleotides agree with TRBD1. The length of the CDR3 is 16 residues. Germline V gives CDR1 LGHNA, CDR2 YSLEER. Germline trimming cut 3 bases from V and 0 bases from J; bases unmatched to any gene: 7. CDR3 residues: CASSHYRGLANYGYTF. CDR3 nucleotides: TGCGCCAGCAGCCACTACAGGGGCCTAGCTAACTATGGCTACACCTTC.

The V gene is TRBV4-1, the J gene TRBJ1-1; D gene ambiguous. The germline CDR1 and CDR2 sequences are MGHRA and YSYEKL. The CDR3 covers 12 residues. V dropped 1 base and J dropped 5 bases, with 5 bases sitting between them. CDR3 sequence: CASSQVTTEAFF. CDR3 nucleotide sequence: TGCGCCAGCAGCCAAGTAACAACTGAAGCTTTCTTT.

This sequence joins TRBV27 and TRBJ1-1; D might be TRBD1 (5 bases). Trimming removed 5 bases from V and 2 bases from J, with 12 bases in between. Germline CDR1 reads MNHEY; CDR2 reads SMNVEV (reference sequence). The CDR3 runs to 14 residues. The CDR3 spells CASSPRQFNTEAFF. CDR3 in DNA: TGTGCCAGCAGTCCCCGACAGTTCAACACTGAAGCTTTCTTT.

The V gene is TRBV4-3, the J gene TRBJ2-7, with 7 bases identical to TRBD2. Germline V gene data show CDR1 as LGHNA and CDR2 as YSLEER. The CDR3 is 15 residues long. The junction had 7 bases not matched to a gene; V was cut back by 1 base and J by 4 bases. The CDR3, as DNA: TGCGCCAGCAGCCAAGGGGCGGGAGCAGGGTACGAGCAGTACTTC. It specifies CASSQGAGAGYEQYF.

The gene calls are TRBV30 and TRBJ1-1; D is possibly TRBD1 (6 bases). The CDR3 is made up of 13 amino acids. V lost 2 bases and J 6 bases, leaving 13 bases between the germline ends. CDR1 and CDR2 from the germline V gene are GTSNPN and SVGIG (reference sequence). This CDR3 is CAWSWGAVAEAFF. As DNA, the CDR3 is TGTGCCTGGAGTTGGGGGGCTGTCGCTGAAGCTTTCTTT. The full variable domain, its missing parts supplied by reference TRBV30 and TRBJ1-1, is SQTIHQWPATLVQPVGSPLSLECTVEGTSNPNLYWYRQAAGRGLQLLFYSVGIGQISSEVPQNLSASRPQDRQFILSSKKLLLSDSGFYLCAWSWGAVAEAFFGQGTRLTVV.

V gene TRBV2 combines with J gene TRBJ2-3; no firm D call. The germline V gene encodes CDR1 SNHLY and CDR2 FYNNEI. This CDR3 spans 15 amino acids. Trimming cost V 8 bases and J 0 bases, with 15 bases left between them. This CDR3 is CASAPAAVSTDTQYF. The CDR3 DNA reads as TGTGCCAGCGCTCCCGCTGCAGTGAGCACAGATACGCAGTATTTT.

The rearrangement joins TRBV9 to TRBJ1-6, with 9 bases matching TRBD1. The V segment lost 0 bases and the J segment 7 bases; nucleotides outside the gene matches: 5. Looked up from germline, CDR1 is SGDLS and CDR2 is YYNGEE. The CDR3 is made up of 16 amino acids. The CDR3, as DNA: TGTGCCAGCAGCGTAGGGATACAGGGGGCGAATTCACCCCTCCACTTT. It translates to CASSVGIQGANSPLHF.

In DNA form, the CDR3 reads TGCGCCAGCAGCATCGAGGGACCACCCTACGAGCAGTACTTC. Its translation is CASSIEGPPYEQYF. V is TRBV5-1 and J is TRBJ2-7, with D perhaps matching TRBD1 or TRBD2 (5 bases each). CDR1 is SGHRS and CDR2 is YFSETQ in the germline V gene. The germline V and J ends were trimmed by 4 bases and 2 bases, with 13 bases remaining between them. The CDR3 extends over 14 amino acids.

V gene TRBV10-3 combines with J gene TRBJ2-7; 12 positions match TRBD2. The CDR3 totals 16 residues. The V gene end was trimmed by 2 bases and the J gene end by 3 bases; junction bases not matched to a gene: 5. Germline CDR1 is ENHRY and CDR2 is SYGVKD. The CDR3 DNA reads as TGTGCCATCAGTGAGCCTCTAGCGGGAGGGATCTACGAGCAGTACTTC. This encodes CAISEPLAGGIYEQYF.

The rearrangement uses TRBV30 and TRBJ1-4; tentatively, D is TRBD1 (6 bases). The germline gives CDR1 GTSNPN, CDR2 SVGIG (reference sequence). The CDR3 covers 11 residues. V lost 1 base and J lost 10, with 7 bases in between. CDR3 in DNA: TGTGCCTGGAGTGCACAGGGAAAACTGTTTTTT. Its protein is CAWSAQGKLFF.